What follows are 9 T cell receptor beta chains derived from one specimen sequenced in a study of identical twins. TCRdb fed the 5' RACE reads into MiXCR, producing one record per CDR3 protein. The data show 1.5 million to 2 million distinct CDR3 sequences, with less than 40% seen just once and over 0.25% held by the top ten. The sample comprised cord blood. All receptors derive from a newborn girl in good health.

The J gene is TRBJ2-7, the V gene TRBV12-3 or TRBV12-4, with 8 bases that match TRBD2. The end of the DNA fits TRBJ2-5 better, so the J call may be wrong. The CDR3 runs 11 residues. CDR3 sequence: CASSTSGTQYF. The CDR3 nucleotides read TGTGCCAGCAGTACTAGCGGGACCCAGTACTTC.

Ten or more counts support this clonotype. The chain recombines TRBV5-1 with TRBJ2-4; D not resolved. Germline CDR1 and CDR2: SGHRS and YFSETQ. V lost 0 bases, J lost 2 bases, and 12 bases lay in between. This CDR3 region has 16 residues. The CDR3 region is CASSLVPAGPKNIQYF. CDR3 sequence (DNA): TGCGCCAGCAGCTTGGTACCCGCCGGGCCCAAAAACATTCAGTACTTC.

A note on this clonotype: One end of the junction does not line up with germline, which may come from a read error. J is TRBJ2-1 and V is TRBV4-1, with 10 bases identical to TRBD2. Looked up from germline, CDR1 is MGHRA and CDR2 is YSYEKL. The CDR3 spans 16 residues. In DNA, the CDR3 is TGCGCCAGCAGCCAAGACGAGCGGGAGGGCTGGAATGAGCGGTTCTTC. Its protein is CASSQDEREGWNERFF.

The rearrangement links TRBV20-1 to TRBJ1-2; D is unresolved. V gave up 3 bases and J gave up 4 bases, with 12 bases separating them. Germline CDR1 is DFQATT and CDR2 is SNEGSKA (reference sequence). CDR3 length equals 13 residues. The CDR3: CSASSPGGYGYTF. For the CDR3, the DNA is TGCAGTGCTAGTTCCCCTGGAGGCTATGGCTACACCTTC.

The sample holds a few counts of this clonotype. The chain combines TRBV28 with TRBJ2-7, with D possibly TRBD1 on 5 matching bases. The V end was cut by 10 bases, the J end by 3 bases, with 13 bases between. From germline, CDR1 is MDHEN and CDR2 SYDVKM. The CDR3 is made up of 12 amino acids. The CDR3 nucleotides read TGTGCCACCTCGACAGAGATCTACGAGCAGTACTTC. Protein: CATSTEIYEQYF.

This clonotype was detected a few times. This chain connects TRBV7-2 to TRBJ2-1; no reliable D call. Germline CDR1 reads SGHTA; CDR2 reads FQGNSA. The germline V and J ends were trimmed by 2 bases and 4 bases, with 9 bases remaining between them. The CDR3 covers 14 residues. CDR3 residues: CASSLMTAYNEQFF. CDR3 DNA sequence: TGTGCCAGCAGCTTAATGACGGCATACAATGAGCAGTTCTTC.

This clonotype was observed at least ten times. The J gene is TRBJ1-5, the V gene TRBV6-1, with 7 positions matching TRBD1. CDR3 length equals 14 residues. Germline-derived CDR1 and CDR2 are MNHNS and SASEGT. After removal of 1 base from V and 4 bases from J, the junction contained 1 base not matched to a gene. The CDR3 loop reads CASSEGGQNQPQHF. Written as DNA, the CDR3 is TGTGCCAGCAGTGAAGGGGGACAGAATCAGCCCCAGCATTTT.

In its sample, this clonotype was seen a few times. The V gene is TRBV20-1, the J gene TRBJ1-6, with 10 nucleotides matching TRBD1. Germline values: CDR1 DFQATT, CDR2 SNEGSKA (reference sequence). The CDR3 is 15 amino acids. V was clipped by 3 bases and J by 7 bases; unmatched bases: 6. The CDR3 region has the DNA TGCAGTGCTAGGGGGACAGGGGTACCGAATTCACCCCTCCACTTT. It translates to CSARGTGVPNSPLHF.

In DNA form, the CDR3 reads TGTGCCAGCAGCTTAAGACGGGACGATCTCGGCTATGGCTACACCTTC. This translates into CASSLRRDDLGYGYTF. J is TRBJ1-2 and V is TRBV7-9, with D maybe TRBD1 (5 bases). Germline V CDR1 and CDR2: SEHNR, FQNEAQ (reference sequence). The CDR3 is made up of 16 amino acids. The germline V and J ends were trimmed by 2 bases and 4 bases, with 17 bases remaining between them.